The clone carrying this T cell receptor beta chain turned up a few times. The sample is drawn from a study of blood T cell repertoires in COVID-19. Background on the study: Spain, Italy and the United States supplied samples that represented acute and convalescent COVID-19.

The authors' processing: Estimation of nucleated cell counts was performed using reference gene primer amplification. Using immunoSEQ multiplex PCR, the repertoire was profiled, and TCRdb retains in-frame clones only, with some absent. The V and J calls and clone size come from that table; D and trimming were worked out from the DNA. The table has approximately 74,000 clones, roughly 80% seen once. Input material: peripheral blood. This receptor was obtained from a woman aged 80 or older with active or convalescent COVID-19.

CDR3 nucleotide sequence: TGTGCCAGTAGTAGAAATCTAGCGGGGAGGGGAGATACGCAGTATTTT. This translates into CASSRNLAGRGDTQYF. The chain recombines TRBV19 with TRBJ2-3; the match to TRBD2 covers 9 bases. V was pared by 4 bases and J by 5 bases, with 10 bases of the junction left unmatched. Germline V CDR1 and CDR2: LNHDA, SQIVND (reference sequence). The CDR3 runs to 16 residues.